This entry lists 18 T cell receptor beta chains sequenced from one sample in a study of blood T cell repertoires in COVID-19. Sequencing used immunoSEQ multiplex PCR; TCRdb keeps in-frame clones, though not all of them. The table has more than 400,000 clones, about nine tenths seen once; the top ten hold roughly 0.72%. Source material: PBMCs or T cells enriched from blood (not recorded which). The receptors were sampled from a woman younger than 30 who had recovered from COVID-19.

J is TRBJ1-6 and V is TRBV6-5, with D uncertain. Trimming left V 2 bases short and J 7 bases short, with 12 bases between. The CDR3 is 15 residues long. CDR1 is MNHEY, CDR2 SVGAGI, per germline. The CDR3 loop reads CASSYREDFNSPLHF. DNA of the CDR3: TGTGCCAGCAGTTACCGGGAAGATTTCAATTCACCCCTCCACTTT.

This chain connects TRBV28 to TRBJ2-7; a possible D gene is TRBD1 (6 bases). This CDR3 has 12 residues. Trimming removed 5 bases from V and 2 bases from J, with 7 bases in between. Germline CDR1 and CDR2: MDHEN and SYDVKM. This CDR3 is CASSTGTYEQYF. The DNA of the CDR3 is TGTGCCAGCAGTACAGGGACCTACGAGCAGTACTTC.

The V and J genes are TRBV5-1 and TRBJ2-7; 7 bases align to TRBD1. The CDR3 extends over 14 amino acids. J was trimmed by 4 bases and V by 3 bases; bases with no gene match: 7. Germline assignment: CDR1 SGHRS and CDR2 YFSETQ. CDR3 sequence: CASSSIGTAYEQYF. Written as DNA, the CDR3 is TGCGCCAGCAGCTCCATCGGGACAGCTTACGAGCAGTACTTC. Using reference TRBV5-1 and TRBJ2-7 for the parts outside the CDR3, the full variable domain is KAGVTQTPRYLIKTRGQQVTLSCSPISGHRSVSWYQQTPGQGLQFLFEYFSETQRNKGNFPGRFSGRQFSNSRSEMNVSTLELGDSALYLCASSSIGTAYEQYFGPGTRLTVT.

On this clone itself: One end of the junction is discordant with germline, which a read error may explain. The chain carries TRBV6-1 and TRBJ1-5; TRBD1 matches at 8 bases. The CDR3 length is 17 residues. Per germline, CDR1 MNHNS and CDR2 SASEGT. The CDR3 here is CASSQAGGLSKGQPQHF. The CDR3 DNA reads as TGTGCCAGCAGTCAAGCAGGGGGCTTGAGTAAGGGTCAGCCCCAGCATTTT.

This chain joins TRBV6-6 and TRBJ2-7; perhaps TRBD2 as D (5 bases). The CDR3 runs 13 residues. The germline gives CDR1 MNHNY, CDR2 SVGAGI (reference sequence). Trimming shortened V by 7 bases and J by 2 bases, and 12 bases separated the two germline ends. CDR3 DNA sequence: TGTGCCAGCACCCAGCGGACCACCTACGAGCAGTACTTC. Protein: CASTQRTTYEQYF.

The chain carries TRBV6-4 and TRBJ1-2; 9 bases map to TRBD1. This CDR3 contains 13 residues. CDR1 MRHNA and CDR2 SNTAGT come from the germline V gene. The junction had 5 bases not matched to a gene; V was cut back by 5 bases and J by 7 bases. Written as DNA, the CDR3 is TGTGCCAGCAGTTCCACAGGGGGCTCTGGCTACACCTTC. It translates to CASSSTGGSGYTF.

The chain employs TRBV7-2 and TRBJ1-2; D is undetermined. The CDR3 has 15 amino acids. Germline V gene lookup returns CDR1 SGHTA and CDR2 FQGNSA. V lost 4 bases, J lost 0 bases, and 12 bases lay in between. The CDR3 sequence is CASSWLAGANYGYTF. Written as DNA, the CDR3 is TGTGCCAGCAGCTGGTTGGCGGGAGCTAACTATGGCTACACCTTC.

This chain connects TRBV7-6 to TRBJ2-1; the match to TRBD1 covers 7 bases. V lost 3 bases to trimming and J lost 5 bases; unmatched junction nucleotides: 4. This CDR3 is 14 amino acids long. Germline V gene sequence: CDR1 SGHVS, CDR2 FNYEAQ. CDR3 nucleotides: TGTGCCAGCAGCTTTAAGACAGGGAACAATGAGCAGTTCTTC. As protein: CASSFKTGNNEQFF.

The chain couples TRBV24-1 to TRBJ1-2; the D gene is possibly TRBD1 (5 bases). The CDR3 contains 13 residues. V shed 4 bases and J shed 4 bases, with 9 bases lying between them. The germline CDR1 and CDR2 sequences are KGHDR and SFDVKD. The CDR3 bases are TGTGCCACCAGTGACCAGGGTCTCTATGGCTACACCTTC. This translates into CATSDQGLYGYTF.

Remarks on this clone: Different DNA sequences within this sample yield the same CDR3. CDR3 coding DNA: TGCGCCAGCAGTCCCACAGGGAACGAGCAGTACTTC. This encodes CASSPTGNEQYF. The chain carries TRBV4-1 and TRBJ2-7, with TRBD1 as a possible D gene (6 bases). V was cut by 6 bases and J by 5 bases, with 11 bases left in between. From germline, CDR1 is MGHRA and CDR2 YSYEKL. This CDR3 is built from 12 residues.

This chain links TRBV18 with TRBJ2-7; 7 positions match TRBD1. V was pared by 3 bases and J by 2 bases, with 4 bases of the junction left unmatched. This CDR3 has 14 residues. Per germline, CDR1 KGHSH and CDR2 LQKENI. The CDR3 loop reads CASSPGQPPYEQYF. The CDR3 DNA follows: TGTGCCAGCTCACCGGGACAGCCGCCCTACGAGCAGTACTTC.

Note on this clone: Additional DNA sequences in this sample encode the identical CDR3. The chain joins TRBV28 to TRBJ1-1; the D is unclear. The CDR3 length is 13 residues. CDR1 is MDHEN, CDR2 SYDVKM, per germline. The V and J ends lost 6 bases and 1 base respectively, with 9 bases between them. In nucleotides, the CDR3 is TGTGCCAGCAGCTCCACAGCGAACACTGAAGCTTTCTTT. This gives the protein CASSSTANTEAFF.

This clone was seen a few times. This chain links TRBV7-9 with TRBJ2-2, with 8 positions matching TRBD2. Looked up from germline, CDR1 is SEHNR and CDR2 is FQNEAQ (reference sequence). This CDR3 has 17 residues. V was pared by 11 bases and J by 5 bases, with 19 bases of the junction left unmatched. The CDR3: CAAHPRLGLVVTGELFF. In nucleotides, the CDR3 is TGTGCCGCTCACCCCCGGCTGGGACTAGTGGTGACCGGGGAGCTGTTTTTT.

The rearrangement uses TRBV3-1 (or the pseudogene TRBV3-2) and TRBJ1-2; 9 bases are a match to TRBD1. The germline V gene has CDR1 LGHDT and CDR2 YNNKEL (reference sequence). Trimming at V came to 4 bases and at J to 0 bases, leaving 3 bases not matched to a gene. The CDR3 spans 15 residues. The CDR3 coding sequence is TGTGCCAGCAGCCCCCGGGACAGGGCTAACTATGGCTACACCTTC. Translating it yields CASSPRDRANYGYTF.

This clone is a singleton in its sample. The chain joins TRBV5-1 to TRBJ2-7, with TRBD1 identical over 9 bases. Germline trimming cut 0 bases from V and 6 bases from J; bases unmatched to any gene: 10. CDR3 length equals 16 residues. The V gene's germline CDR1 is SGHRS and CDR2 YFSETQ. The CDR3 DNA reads TGCGCCAGCAGCTTGGGGACAGGGGTCAGCCCGGGCGAGCAGTACTTC. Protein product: CASSLGTGVSPGEQYF.

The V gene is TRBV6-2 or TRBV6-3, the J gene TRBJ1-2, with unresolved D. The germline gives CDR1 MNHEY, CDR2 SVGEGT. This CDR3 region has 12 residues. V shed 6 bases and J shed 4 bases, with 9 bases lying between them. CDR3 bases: TGTGCCAGCAGCCCTTTACTCTATGGCTACACCTTC. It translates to CASSPLLYGYTF.

CDR3 nucleotides: TGTGCCAGTACCAGGGGACAGGGGTATCAGCCCCAGCATTTT. The encoded protein is CASTRGQGYQPQHF. The chain has TRBV19 and TRBJ1-5; TRBD1 agrees at 10 bases. Germline trimming cut 7 bases from V and 5 bases from J; bases unmatched to any gene: 5. The CDR3 consists of 14 residues. Germline assignment: CDR1 LNHDA and CDR2 SQIVND (reference sequence).

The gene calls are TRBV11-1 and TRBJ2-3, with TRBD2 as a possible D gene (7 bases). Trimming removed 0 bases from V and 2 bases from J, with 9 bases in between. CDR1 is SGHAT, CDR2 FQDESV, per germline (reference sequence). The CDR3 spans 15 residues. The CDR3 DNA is TGTGCCAGCAGCTTAGCGGGGGGGGCCACAGATACGCAGTATTTT. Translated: CASSLAGGATDTQYF.